This passage covers 27 T cell receptor beta chains from one sample sequenced in a study of CD8 T cells in ankylosing spondylitis. TCRdb processed the 5' RACE reads anew with MiXCR; each CDR3 protein has one entry. The sample lists fewer than 350,000 distinct CDR3 sequences, 11% seen once, with roughly 9.5% in the top ten. What was sequenced was blood, either unsorted or a sorted T cell fraction (not recorded which). The receptors were gathered from a female donor with ankylosing spondylitis or in good health (not recorded which).

Ten or more counts support this clonotype. This sequence joins TRBV29-1 and TRBJ2-7; a weak D match, TRBD2 (5 bases). CDR3 length equals 13 residues. V was clipped by 4 bases and J by 6 bases, with 16 bases between them. The germline V gene encodes CDR1 SQVTM and CDR2 ANQGSEA. The CDR3 region is CSVGSGDLFEQYF. For the CDR3, the DNA is TGCAGCGTTGGGAGCGGAGATCTTTTCGAGCAGTACTTC.

This clonotype was seen ten or more times. The CDR3 bases are TGTGCCAGCAGCTCCCGAGTCCAGCTCAGAGACAATGAGCAGTTCTTC. Its translation: CASSSRVQLRDNEQFF. This chain uses TRBV7-9 with TRBJ2-1; D is unclear. V lost 4 bases, J lost 5 bases, and 18 bases lay in between. CDR1 and CDR2 (germline): SEHNR, FQNEAQ (reference sequence). The CDR3 spans 16 residues.

This clonotype was recorded many times. V gene TRBV29-1 combines with J gene TRBJ2-2; D assignment may be TRBD1 or TRBD2 (5 bases each). This CDR3 comprises 14 residues. Trimming took off 2 bases at V and 3 bases at J, with 10 bases between the two ends. CDR1 is SQVTM, CDR2 ANQGSEA, per germline. CDR3 nucleotide sequence: TGCAGCGTTGAATGGGGCGGGTACACCGGGGAGCTGTTTTTT. Its protein is CSVEWGGYTGELFF.

This clonotype was detected ten times or more. At one of its ends the junction is not consistent with the germline gene, which may arise from a read error. The chain has TRBV20-1 and TRBJ1-2, with D perhaps TRBD1 (6 bases). This CDR3 contains 13 residues. CDR1 DFQATT and CDR2 SNEGSKA come from the germline V gene (reference sequence). Here the CDR3 DNA reads TGCAGTGCTAGGAAAACTATCGGGGGCACGGAGGGTTTC. Translated: CSARKTIGGTEGF.

This clonotype has ten or more counts. V usage is TRBV28 and J usage is TRBJ2-1, with a tentative D call TRBD2 (6 bases). This CDR3 is 12 amino acids long. Trimming cost V 5 bases and J 10 bases, with 12 bases left between them. Germline values: CDR1 MDHEN, CDR2 SYDVKM. CDR3 nucleotide sequence: TGTGCCAGCAGTAGTCGGGGGTGGGAGCAGTTCTTC. Protein product: CASSSRGWEQFF. The full variable domain, in which reference TRBV28 and TRBJ2-1 provide the parts outside the CDR3, is DVKVTQSSRYLVKRTGEKVFLECVQDMDHENMFWYRQDPGLGLRLIYFSYDVKMKEKGDIPEGYSVSREKKERFSLILESASTNQTSMYLCASSSRGWEQFFGPGTRLTVL.

Concerning this clonotype: A much larger clone lies a single base off, so this may be a read error. The gene calls are TRBV6-2 or TRBV6-3 and TRBJ1-1, with D unclear. The length of the CDR3 is 16 residues. The germline V gene encodes CDR1 MNHEY and CDR2 SVGEGT. Between the trimmed V and J ends, which lost 0 bases and 3 bases, there was a span of 14 bases. CDR3 residues: CASSYSKLNPHTEAFF. CDR3 bases: TGTGCCAGCAGTTACTCGAAATTGAATCCCCACACTGAAGCTTTCTTT.

This clonotype occurred many times. The gene calls are TRBV4-3 and TRBJ2-1; D call uncertain. From germline, CDR1 is LGHNA and CDR2 YSLEER. The V end lost 3 bases, the J end lost 1 base, and 10 bases lay between the germline ends. CDR3 size: 15 residues. CDR3 coding DNA: TGCGCCAGCAGCCAGTCGGCGTATTCCTACAATGAGCAGTTCTTC. Its protein is CASSQSAYSYNEQFF.

The chain combines TRBV5-1 with TRBJ2-5; 10 bases line up with TRBD1. This CDR3 spans 15 amino acids. V lost 5 bases and J lost 4; bases outside the gene matches: 8. CDR1 and CDR2 (germline): SGHRS, YFSETQ. CDR3 coding DNA: TGCGCCAGCAGTCGTGGTGGGGACAGGGGAGAGACCCAGTACTTC. Its translation: CASSRGGDRGETQYF.

At least ten counts were recorded for this clonotype. V gene TRBV10-3 combines with J gene TRBJ2-3; no definite D call. This CDR3 contains 15 residues. Germline assignment: CDR1 ENHRY and CDR2 SYGVKD. Trimming stripped 2 bases from V and 1 base from J, with 10 bases between. The CDR3 DNA reads as TGTGCCATCAGTGAGACTGGGCAGGGCACAGATACGCAGTATTTT. It is translated as CAISETGQGTDTQYF.

This clonotype was recorded at least ten times. The chain links TRBV5-1 to TRBJ1-1, with 7 nucleotides matching TRBD1. The CDR3 is 14 amino acids. The ends lost 3 bases at V and 2 bases at J; junction bases unmatched: 4. Germline CDR1 SGHRS, CDR2 YFSETQ. CDR3 nucleotide sequence: TGCGCCAGCAGCTCGGGACAGCCCAACACTGAAGCTTTCTTT. Its protein product is CASSSGQPNTEAFF.

This clonotype appeared a single time. This may arise from a read error, as a much more abundant clone is one base away. The chain couples TRBV7-2 to TRBJ2-3; D possibly uses TRBD1 or TRBD2 (6 bases each). CDR3 length: 15 residues. Germline-derived CDR1 and CDR2 are SGHTA and FQGNSA. The CDR3 nucleotides are TGTGCCAGCAGCCAAGGTACAGGGAGGACAGATACGGAGTATTTT. It translates to CASSQGTGRTDTEYF.

This clonotype was picked up many times. The chain combines TRBV10-3 with TRBJ2-5; 11 bases line up with TRBD2. This CDR3 contains 15 residues. Germline values: CDR1 ENHRY, CDR2 SYGVKD. J lost 1 base, V lost 6 bases, and 4 bases had no gene match. Here the CDR3 DNA reads TGTGCCATCAGCGGGACTAGCGGATCCCAAGAGACCCAGTACTTC. Amino acids: CAISGTSGSQETQYF.

This chain uses TRBV27 with TRBJ2-4, with 8 bases matching TRBD1. The CDR3 runs 16 residues. Losses at the gene ends were 3 bases for V and 1 base for J; bases not matched to a gene: 5. Germline CDR1 reads MNHEY; CDR2 reads SMNVEV (reference sequence). CDR3 residues: CASSFDRGLAKNIQYF. As DNA, the CDR3 is TGTGCCAGCAGTTTCGACAGGGGTTTGGCCAAAAACATTCAGTACTTC.

This clonotype has just one count. The chain links TRBV7-8 to TRBJ1-5; D remains ambiguous. Per the germline V gene, CDR1 is SGHVS and CDR2 is FQNEAQ. The CDR3 consists of 14 residues. V lost 4 bases and J lost 0, with 7 bases in between. The DNA for the CDR3 is TGTGCCAGCAGCTCGCAGGATAGCAATCAGCCCCAGCATTTT. The encoded protein is CASSSQDSNQPQHF.

As to this clonotype: A much larger clone lies one base from this, so it may be a read error. The J gene is TRBJ1-2, the V gene TRBV11-1, with a possible D match to TRBD1 (6 bases). In germline, CDR1 is SGHAT, CDR2 FQDESV (reference sequence). The CDR3 contains 15 residues. The CDR3 DNA sequence: TGTGCCAGCAGCCAGGCGGACGCAGGGGACTATGGCTGCACCTTC. As protein: CASSQADAGDYGCTF.

The rearrangement uses TRBV30 and TRBJ1-4; weak D call: TRBD1 (6 bases). Germline-derived CDR1 and CDR2 are GTSNPN and SVGIG (reference sequence). There are 15 residues in the CDR3. The germline V and J ends were trimmed by 3 bases and 8 bases, with 19 bases remaining between them. The CDR3 coding sequence is TGTGCCTGGAGGAAACCTCAGGGGAGTGGCGAAAAACTGTTTTTT. Amino acid sequence: CAWRKPQGSGEKLFF.

The rearrangement uses TRBV7-2 and TRBJ1-2; 7 bases are a match to TRBD1. After removal of 1 base from V and 4 bases from J, the junction contained 6 bases not matched to a gene. Germline V gene lookup returns CDR1 SGHTA and CDR2 FQGNSA. The CDR3 extends over 15 amino acids. The CDR3 DNA reads as TGTGCCAGCAGCTTAGGCAGGGGGTATGGCTATGGCTACACCTTC. It specifies CASSLGRGYGYGYTF.

This chain joins TRBV12-3 or TRBV12-4 and TRBJ2-5, with 10 bases matching TRBD1. Trimming took 4 bases from V and 5 from J; bases not matched to a gene: 4. The CDR3 length is 14 residues. CDR3: CASSWTGGWETQYF. CDR3 coding DNA: TGTGCCAGCAGTTGGACAGGGGGTTGGGAGACCCAGTACTTC.

This clonotype was detected many times. V and J are TRBV2 and TRBJ2-1, with a tentative D call TRBD2 (5 bases). V was trimmed by 6 bases and J by 0 bases, leaving 15 bases between them. Germline values: CDR1 SNHLY, CDR2 FYNNEI. The CDR3 length is 16 residues. The CDR3: CASSEHSVSSYNEQFF. The DNA for the CDR3 is TGTGCCAGCAGCGAACATAGCGTGAGCTCCTACAATGAGCAGTTCTTC.

The chain couples TRBV20-1 to TRBJ1-2, with D tentatively TRBD1 (5 bases). Trimming removed 2 bases at V and 6 bases at J, with 13 bases between. The CDR3 is made up of 13 amino acids. Germline assignment: CDR1 DFQATT and CDR2 SNEGSKA (reference sequence). DNA for the CDR3: TGCAGTGCTAGACCCCCGGGGCTTGATGGCTACACCTTC. Translated, it gives CSARPPGLDGYTF.

J is TRBJ2-3 and V is TRBV5-1, with 9 bases fitting TRBD2. The CDR3 runs 14 residues. Per the germline V gene, CDR1 is SGHRS and CDR2 is YFSETQ. V dropped 7 bases and J dropped 0; count of bases not matched to a gene: 3. The CDR3 protein is CASHTSGSTDTQYF. CDR3 coding DNA: TGCGCCAGCCATACTAGCGGGAGCACAGATACGCAGTATTTT.

The genes are TRBV9 and TRBJ2-5; the D call may be TRBD1 or TRBD2 (6 bases each). CDR3 length equals 15 residues. Per germline, CDR1 SGDLS and CDR2 YYNGEE. V was clipped by 0 bases and J by 2 bases, with 11 bases between them. The CDR3 region is CASSVGGGLQETQYF. The CDR3, as DNA: TGTGCCAGCAGCGTAGGAGGGGGGCTACAAGAGACCCAGTACTTC.

V and J are TRBV21-1 and TRBJ2-1; the table calls TRBD1, which could not be checked here. TRBV21-1 is listed as a pseudogene. The CDR3 sequence is 18 residues long. The DNA for the CDR3 is TGTGCCAGCACCCTTCGGGGGGACAAAGGGGGCCCCTACAATGAGCAGTTCTTC. This gives the protein CASTLRGDKGGPYNEQFF.

This clonotype has a count of ten or more. V gene TRBV20-1 combines with J gene TRBJ2-1; 9 bases fit TRBD2. Germline values: CDR1 DFQATT, CDR2 SNEGSKA (reference sequence). The CDR3 length is 14 residues. V lost 6 bases to trimming and J lost 0 bases; unmatched junction nucleotides: 3. The CDR3 loop is CSASSGSSYNEQFF. CDR3 nucleotide sequence: TGCAGTGCAAGTAGCGGGAGCTCCTACAATGAGCAGTTCTTC.

This clonotype was seen repeatedly, ten times or more. The chain joins TRBV20-1 to TRBJ1-5; D not resolved. The CDR3 has 13 residues. Germline lookup yields CDR1 DFQATT and CDR2 SNEGSKA (reference sequence). The V and J ends lost 6 bases and 4 bases respectively, with 13 bases between them. The CDR3 region has the DNA TGCAGTGCCCCCGTCTCACTAAATCAGCCCCAGCATTTT. Protein sequence: CSAPVSLNQPQHF.

This clonotype has a count of ten or more. This chain joins TRBV7-2 and TRBJ2-1; tentatively, D is TRBD2 (5 bases). The CDR3 covers 15 residues. V was trimmed by 2 bases and J by 5 bases, leaving 13 bases between them. Per germline, CDR1 SGHTA and CDR2 FQGNSA. This CDR3 is CASSLLGLSNNEQFF. The CDR3 coding sequence is TGTGCCAGCAGCTTACTCGGACTCTCGAACAATGAGCAGTTCTTC.

This clonotype was recorded many times. J is TRBJ2-2 and V is TRBV20-1; D remains ambiguous. CDR1 is DFQATT and CDR2 is SNEGSKA in the germline V gene (reference sequence). V lost 8 bases and J lost 6, with 16 bases in between. CDR3 length equals 13 residues. The CDR3 loop is CSFQPFQAGELFF. CDR3 coding DNA: TGCAGTTTCCAGCCTTTTCAGGCCGGGGAGCTGTTTTTT.